In its sample, the clone carrying this TCR beta chain was seen once. Sequencing was performed with immunoSEQ multiplex PCR; in TCRdb, only in-frame clones are kept and a portion is missing. The data hold around 250,000 clones, with approximately 89% observed a single time. The data originate from a study of blood T cell repertoires in COVID-19. Study information: Some COVID-19 samples were acute and others convalescent; all came from the United States, Italy and Spain.

Germline CDR1 and CDR2: LGHDT and YNNKEL (reference sequence). J gave up 4 bases and V 5 bases, and 4 bases lay outside the gene matches. The CDR3 runs to 14 residues. Cohorts were based on clinical histories the participants reported. Within the 2 weeks before study entry, each person in the exposed group met a COVID-19 case. The chain couples TRBV3-1 (or the pseudogene TRBV3-2) to TRBJ2-5; TRBD1 aligns across 10 bases. The TCR comes from a man aged 35 to 55 who had been exposed to COVID-19. What was sequenced was PBMCs or T cells enriched from blood (not recorded which). CDR3 nucleotide sequence: TGTGCCAGCAGCTACCGGACAGGGGGAGAGACCCAGTACTTC. This codes for CASSYRTGGETQYF.